This TCR beta chain was identified in a study of T cells after yellow fever vaccination. General study results and limits: Any FACS-sorted repertoire could hold abundant clonotypes that contaminate it from the bulk population.

This CDR3 region has 14 residues. Germline CDR1 reads MNHEY; CDR2 reads SMNVEV (reference sequence). V gave up 3 bases and J gave up 5 bases, with 13 bases separating them. This clonotype was seen a handful of times. The target antigen is unknown. Template switching by 5'RACE produced TCR cDNA, adding a universal primer site and UMIs. TCRdb called the 5' RACE reads again in MiXCR, with one record for every CDR3 protein. The sample consists of 300,000 to 350,000 distinct CDR3 sequences, about 4% of them appearing once. This TCR derives from a man aged 18 to 29 who received the YFV17D yellow fever vaccine. Sequenced material: PBMCs, taken 5 days after the yellow fever booster vaccination. The V gene is TRBV27, the J gene TRBJ2-5, with D tentatively TRBD1 or TRBD2 (7 bases each). In nucleotides, the CDR3 is TGTGCCAGCAGTTTCACAGGGGAGGGGGAGACCCAGTACTTC. Translating it yields CASSFTGEGETQYF.